This T cell receptor (beta chain) was recovered during a study of T-cell memory formation after mild COVID-19 (dated by TCRdb to about 2021). Background for the entire study: Most TCR sequence clusters were specific to one of the two donors. In a couple of donors, T-cell clones that expanded and contracted after mild COVID-19 were followed by sequencing TCRalpha and TCRbeta repertoires longitudinally. Two young, previously healthy adult volunteers, one female and one male, were included in the cohort. Broader findings and caveats from the paper: The detection of some responding clones in pre-infection memory suggests that pre-existing cross-reactive memory T cells joined the SARS-CoV-2 response. From day 15 to 85, contracting clones showed balanced CD4/CD8 phenotypes, whereas a second wave of clones that expanded from day 15 to 37 leaned towards CD4+. Contracting CD4+ clones were located mainly in the CM and EM memory subsets, whereas CD8+ clones were found to be enriched in EMRA. The study included only a couple of mild cases, and larger cohorts that include severe cases with pre-infection samples were judged to be necessary. The second-wave clones that peaked on day 37 were not confirmed to be SARS-CoV-2 specific.

Reading the germline V gene gives CDR1 SGHRS and CDR2 YFSETQ. Relative to germline, V is 4 bases shorter and J is 7 bases shorter, with 18 bases between their ends. From the cysteine through the phenylalanine, the CDR3 covers 15 amino acids. CDR3 DNA only is kept here, 45 bases in frame from base 1. The instrument was an Illumina NovaSeq 6000. Using 5'RACE with constant-segment primers, TCRalpha and TCRbeta cDNA libraries were constructed, with sample barcodes and unique molecular identifiers added in the process. Trizol reagent was used to extract RNA from every sample. The libraries were amplified in two PCR steps, and the second step added a second sample barcode and Illumina TruSeq adapters. Sequencing of libraries was performed on an Illumina NovaSeq with 2 x 150 bp paired-end reads. Per the authors' processing: With migec v1.2.7, reads were demultiplexed and then collapsed into UMI-guided consensus sequences. Using mixcr v2.1.11, UMI consensuses were aligned to TRA and TRB V and J templates and then assembled into clonotypes. Expanded or contracted clonotypes were those called significant by both edgeR and NoisET, with noise models trained on biological replicates. For edgeR calls, a false discovery rate-adjusted p below 0.01 and a log2 fold-change threshold of 1 were applied. PCA with hierarchical clustering of max-normalized trajectories of the 1000 most abundant clonotypes was used as exploratory dynamics analysis. Separately sequenced CD4+ and CD8+ repertoires were used to assign the CD4 or CD8 phenotype of responding clones. Through fastp at Q25 and MiXCR, TCRdb rebuilt clones from the public reads, retaining in-frame beta chains. For every CDR3 protein sequence, its rows merge into one entry that carries the most common genes and DNA. These V and J calls derive from TCRdb rather than the authors' analysis. The sample has approximately 500,000 distinct CDR3 sequences on record, around 27% of them singletons. The ten largest clonotypes hold roughly an eighth of the sample.

A word on this clonotype: Its antigen has not been determined. Per-base qualities were not stored, and no clone one base away is much larger.

Ficoll-Paque density gradient centrifugation was used to isolate PBMCs. The sequence was collected from an adult woman who had mild COVID-19 (a few samples of this study predate the infection). The sample titles of this study are shuffled in the database, so cell type and time point are left out; the donor was told from shared clones. The chain is made from TRBV5-1 and TRBJ2-1; TRBD2 is possibly the D segment (7 matching bases). The sequencing sample was made of PBMCs or a T cell subset sorted from them (not recorded which). The base sequence is TGCGCCAGCAGCCCCTGGGAGGGAGGGGGGAATGAGCAGTTCTTC. Its translation is CASSPWEGGGNEQFF.